Following are 2 T cell receptor beta chains from one sample sequenced in a study of shared T cell receptors in the human thymus. TCRdb keeps only in-frame clones here, not all; method: immunoSEQ multiplex PCR. The top ten clones hold approximately 0.02% of a sample with roughly 410,000 clones, over 90% of them seen once. Sequences were obtained from thymocytes. These receptor sequences come from a human donor.

The chain uses TRBV27 and TRBJ1-1, with D maybe TRBD1 (5 bases). Germline V gene data show CDR1 as MNHEY and CDR2 as SMNVEV (reference sequence). The V end lost 3 bases, the J end lost 0 bases, and 8 bases lay between the germline ends. The CDR3 has 14 residues. DNA of the CDR3: TGTGCCAGCAGTTTTCGGGGCCTGAACACTGAAGCTTTCTTT. As protein: CASSFRGLNTEAFF.

The chain recombines TRBV19 with TRBJ1-5; no reliable D call. This CDR3 comprises 21 residues. The ends were cut back, 3 bases at V and 1 base at J, with 28 bases in the middle. CDR1 is LNHDA, CDR2 SQIVND, per germline (reference sequence). CDR3 in DNA: TGTGCCAGTAGTATTCTGACTCCTGAGATGACGGGAGGAACGAGCAATCAGCCCCAGCATTTT. Translated, it gives CASSILTPEMTGGTSNQPQHF.